The clone carrying this T cell receptor beta chain was seen only a few times. Its antigen is as yet unknown. The data belong to a study of blood T cells in healthy people across ages. Alongside a J-beta primer mix, a sample-barcoded 5' primer served in a second PCR lasting roughly 7 to 12 cycles. Tagging of each cDNA molecule was performed by a template-switch adaptor with 12 random nucleotides. One entry per CDR3 protein, called by TCRdb with MiXCR from the 5' RACE reads. The sample includes about 800,000 distinct CDR3 sequences, around 25% of them seen just once. This CDR3 contains 14 residues. Study observations and caveats: Older age coincided with a roughly linear decline in TCR beta diversity per million T cells. Unsorted PBMC material precluded a definitive naive versus antigen-experienced comparison. It was the long-lived donors that had more naive CD4+ cells and higher diversity than aged donors.

Another study also made use of these data, one on T cells of mothers and their children.

Sequencing was done on a sample of blood. The clonotype comes from a boy aged 10-17 years in good health. V usage is TRBV12-3 or TRBV12-4 and J usage is TRBJ2-5; D uncertain. The J call may be in error: the DNA end matches TRBJ2-1 better. The CDR3 reads CASSPPSPYNEQFF. The CDR3 bases are TGTGCCAGCAGTCCCCCCTCGCCGTACAATGAGCAGTTCTTC.